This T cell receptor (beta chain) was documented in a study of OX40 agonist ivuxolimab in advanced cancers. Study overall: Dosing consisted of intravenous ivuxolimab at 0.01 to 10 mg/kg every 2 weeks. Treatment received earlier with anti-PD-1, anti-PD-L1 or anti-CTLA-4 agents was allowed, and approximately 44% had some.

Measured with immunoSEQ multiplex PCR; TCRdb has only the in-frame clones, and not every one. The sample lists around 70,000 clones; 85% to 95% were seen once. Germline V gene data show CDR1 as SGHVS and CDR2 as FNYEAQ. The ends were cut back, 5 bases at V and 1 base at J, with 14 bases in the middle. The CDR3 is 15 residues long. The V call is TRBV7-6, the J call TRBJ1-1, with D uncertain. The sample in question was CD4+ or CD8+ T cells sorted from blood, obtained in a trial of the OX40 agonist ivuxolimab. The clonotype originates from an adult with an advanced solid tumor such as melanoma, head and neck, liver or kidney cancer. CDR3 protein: CASSPDLLGNTEAFF. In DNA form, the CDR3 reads TGTGCCAGCAGCCCTGACCTTTTGGGGAACACTGAAGCTTTCTTT.